These 29 T cell receptor beta chains were all obtained from the same sample, sequenced in a study of Ad26.COV2.S vaccination and SARS-CoV-2 variants. Repertoires were generated with immunoSEQ multiplex PCR, while TCRdb's copy carries only in-frame clones and drops some. The sample has hundreds of thousands of clones; 80% to 90% are singletons. Treatment defined: 15 to 20 received Ad26.COV2.S at low or high dose, single or two shots; about five received placebo; per-sample allocation not given. Sampling was performed 63 days after the first vaccine or placebo injection. The sample in question was peripheral blood, obtained in a trial of Ad26.COV2.S vaccine versus placebo. The receptors were gathered from a person between 18 and 65 years old who received the Ad26.COV2.S COVID-19 vaccine or a placebo.

The J gene is TRBJ2-1, the V gene TRBV14; 9 bases match TRBD2. The CDR3 totals 18 residues. The J segment lost 5 bases and the V segment lost 2 bases, leaving 13 bases of the junction unmatched. From germline, CDR1 is SGHDN and CDR2 FVKESK. CDR3 loop: CASSQKPFSGSLNNEQFF. CDR3 DNA sequence: TGTGCCAGCAGCCAAAAGCCCTTTAGCGGGAGTCTCAACAATGAGCAGTTCTTC.

The chain links TRBV5-1 to TRBJ2-5, with TRBD2 matching over 10 bases. V lost 1 base and J lost 5; bases outside the gene matches: 14. Per the germline V gene, CDR1 is SGHRS and CDR2 is YFSETQ. The CDR3 has 18 residues. The CDR3 nucleotides read TGCGCCAGCAGCTTGTCCGCACTCGTTAGCGGGGGGCTGGAGACCCAGTACTTC. Amino acids: CASSLSALVSGGLETQYF.

The rearrangement links TRBV29-1 to TRBJ1-3, with a weak D call TRBD1 (5 bases). The length of the CDR3 is 15 residues. With 7 bases removed from V and 2 bases from J, the gap between germline ends came to 18 bases. Germline-derived CDR1 and CDR2 are SQVTM and ANQGSEA. The CDR3: CSAGMQGLPGNTIYF. The CDR3 nucleotides are TGCAGCGCCGGGATGCAGGGCCTCCCTGGAAACACCATATATTTT.

This clone has only one observation. This chain uses TRBV6-5 with TRBJ1-5, with 8 bases fitting TRBD1. With V trimmed by 5 bases and J by 6 bases, 9 bases remained unmatched. CDR1 is MNHEY, CDR2 SVGAGI, per germline. The CDR3 consists of 15 residues. The chain's CDR3 is CASSRHGQGGQPQHF. CDR3 coding DNA: TGTGCCAGCAGTAGACATGGACAGGGAGGTCAGCCCCAGCATTTT.

The chain employs TRBV19 and TRBJ1-2, with a possible D match to TRBD1 (6 bases). The CDR3 loop spans 14 amino acids. In germline, CDR1 is LNHDA, CDR2 SQIVND (reference sequence). V was cut by 5 bases and J by 2 bases, with 12 bases left in between. The DNA of the CDR3 is TGTGCCAGTAGTCAAGGACAGTTCAACTATGGCTACACCTTC. It codes for CASSQGQFNYGYTF.

The J gene is TRBJ2-5, the V gene TRBV28, with 7 nucleotides matching TRBD1. V trimming: 2 bases; J trimming: 2 bases; junction bases outside the gene matches: 2. Germline V gene data show CDR1 as MDHEN and CDR2 as SYDVKM. This CDR3 has 14 amino acids. The CDR3 DNA reads as TGTGCCAGCAGTTTAGGGGACAGACAAGAGACCCAGTACTTC. This codes for CASSLGDRQETQYF. Drawing the rest from reference TRBV28 and TRBJ2-5, the complete variable domain is DVKVTQSSRYLVKRTGEKVFLECVQDMDHENMFWYRQDPGLGLRLIYFSYDVKMKEKGDIPEGYSVSREKKERFSLILESASTNQTSMYLCASSLGDRQETQYFGPGTRLLVL.

The chain is built from TRBV2 and TRBJ1-6; D is perhaps TRBD1 (6 bases). V was trimmed by 3 bases and J by 9 bases, leaving 15 bases between them. This CDR3 region has 15 residues. The V gene's germline CDR1 is SNHLY and CDR2 FYNNEI. CDR3 nucleotide sequence: TGTGCCAGCAGTGAGATGCGACAGGCCTTTTCACCCCTCCACTTT. Amino acid sequence: CASSEMRQAFSPLHF.

This chain uses TRBV5-4 with TRBJ2-3; 7 bases fit TRBD2. In germline, CDR1 is SGHNT, CDR2 YYREEE (reference sequence). The CDR3 has 16 residues. V shed 4 bases and J 2 bases; nucleotides not matched to a gene: 10. This CDR3 is CASSPGGPRDTDTQYF. The CDR3 nucleotides are TGTGCCAGCAGCCCGGGGGGACCCCGGGACACAGATACGCAGTATTTT.

The rearrangement links TRBV19 to TRBJ2-5; a possible D gene is TRBD1 (6 bases). The germline V gene encodes CDR1 LNHDA and CDR2 SQIVND (reference sequence). With 5 bases removed from V and 0 bases from J, the gap between germline ends came to 10 bases. The CDR3 is 14 residues long. CDR3 region: CASSVGQNQETQYF. The CDR3 nucleotides are TGTGCCAGTAGTGTCGGACAGAACCAAGAGACCCAGTACTTC.

This clone was seen only a few times. The chain is built from TRBV3-1 (or the pseudogene TRBV3-2) and TRBJ2-1; D is possibly TRBD1 or TRBD2 (6 bases each). The CDR3 is 13 residues long. V was shortened by 4 bases and J by 7 bases, with 11 bases between the two germline ends. CDR1 is LGHDT, CDR2 YNNKEL, per germline (reference sequence). CDR3 in DNA: TGTGCCAGCAGCCCCACAGGGAGGAATGAGCAGTTCTTC. The encoded protein is CASSPTGRNEQFF.

The chain's CDR3 is CASSPTGAGNTIYF. The CDR3 DNA reads as TGTGCCAGCAGCCCGACAGGGGCTGGAAACACCATATATTTT. The chain carries TRBV7-2 and TRBJ1-3; 8 bases fit TRBD1. Germline V gives CDR1 SGHTA, CDR2 FQGNSA. V lost 5 bases, J lost 2 bases, and 2 bases stayed unmatched. The CDR3 runs 14 residues.

V gene TRBV15 combines with J gene TRBJ2-2; 7 bases line up with TRBD1. The trim removed 7 bases at V and 2 bases at J, leaving 13 bases unmatched. Germline-derived CDR1 and CDR2 are LNHNV and YYDKDF (reference sequence). The CDR3 spans 17 residues. The chain's CDR3 is CATNKPPGQENTGELFF. CDR3 DNA: TGTGCCACCAATAAACCCCCAGGACAGGAAAACACCGGGGAGCTGTTTTTT.

This rearrangement joins TRBV6-6 to TRBJ1-3; D possibly corresponds to TRBD1 (5 bases). CDR1 is MNHNY, CDR2 SVGAGI, per germline (reference sequence). The V and J ends lost 7 bases and 8 bases respectively, with 9 bases between them. The length of the CDR3 is 11 residues. Written as DNA, the CDR3 is TGTGCCAGCACTCCGGGGGACACCATATATTTT. It codes for CASTPGDTIYF.

This chain connects TRBV3-1 (or the pseudogene TRBV3-2) to TRBJ2-1; D call uncertain. V was trimmed by 4 bases and J by 7 bases, leaving 8 bases between them. This CDR3 contains 12 residues. In germline, CDR1 is LGHDT, CDR2 YNNKEL (reference sequence). CDR3 DNA sequence: TGTGCCAGCAGCCGGGCCGAGAATGAGCAGTTCTTC. It is translated as CASSRAENEQFF.

V usage is TRBV11-2 and J usage is TRBJ2-2; D remains unclear. In germline, CDR1 is SGHAT, CDR2 FQNNGV. The CDR3 loop spans 15 amino acids. The V gene lost 2 bases and the J gene lost 5 bases, with 12 bases spanning the gap. The CDR3 loop is CASSLNPTATGELFF. The CDR3 nucleotides are TGTGCCAGCAGCTTAAACCCGACCGCAACCGGGGAGCTGTTTTTT.

The chain recombines TRBV5-1 with TRBJ2-7; 8 bases line up with TRBD1. V gave up 4 bases and J gave up 3 bases; unmatched junction bases: 6. The CDR3 sequence is 14 residues long. Per the germline V gene, CDR1 is SGHRS and CDR2 is YFSETQ. CDR3: CASSLTGAIYEQYF. As DNA, the CDR3 is TGCGCCAGCAGCCTGACAGGGGCCATCTACGAGCAGTACTTC.

This chain uses TRBV15 with TRBJ1-5; 7 bases align to TRBD1. The CDR3 loop spans 14 amino acids. Losses at the gene ends were 3 bases for V and 9 bases for J; bases not matched to a gene: 8. Germline V gives CDR1 LNHNV, CDR2 YYDKDF (reference sequence). CDR3 bases: TGTGCCACCAGCAGGTTGGAGGGGGCTGGGCCCCAGCATTTT. Residues: CATSRLEGAGPQHF.

The chain recombines TRBV5-8 with TRBJ2-6; 9 bases fit TRBD1. The junction had 14 bases not matched to a gene; V was cut back by 3 bases and J by 4 bases. Germline V CDR1 and CDR2: SGHTS, YDEGEE. This CDR3 spans 19 amino acids. The CDR3 protein is CASSSYPGTGRGGANVLTF. CDR3 nucleotides: TGTGCCAGCAGCTCATACCCCGGGACAGGGCGAGGAGGGGCCAACGTCCTGACTTTC.

CDR3 residues: CASKLSSGGAYETQYF. CDR3 bases: TGTGCCAGCAAGTTGTCCAGCGGGGGGGCCTATGAGACCCAGTACTTC. This chain connects TRBV5-8 to TRBJ2-5, with 10 bases matching TRBD2. This CDR3 is 16 amino acids long. V was clipped by 6 bases and J by 5 bases; unmatched bases: 13. The germline V gene encodes CDR1 SGHTS and CDR2 YDEGEE.

This clone was observed once. The chain joins TRBV7-9 to TRBJ2-1, with 10 bases fitting TRBD2. The CDR3 is made up of 16 amino acids. Per germline, CDR1 SEHNR and CDR2 FQNEAQ (reference sequence). V trimming: 6 bases; J trimming: 8 bases; junction bases outside the gene matches: 13. The CDR3 region has the DNA TGTGCCAGCAGTCGACGCTCTAGCGGGAGCCTCGATGAGCAGTTCTTC. Translated, it gives CASSRRSSGSLDEQFF.

The V and J genes are TRBV18 and TRBJ2-7, with D hard to call. Germline CDR1 KGHSH, CDR2 LQKENI. Trimming took 0 bases from V and 5 from J, leaving 17 bases between them. The CDR3 spans 16 residues. The CDR3 DNA sequence: TGTGCCAGCTCACCACCCCTCCTAGTCCCTGACGACGAGCAGTACGTC. Translated, it gives CASSPPLLVPDDEQYV.

The V and J genes are TRBV5-4 and TRBJ2-5, with TRBD2 matching over 7 bases. The CDR3 runs to 14 residues. From germline, CDR1 is SGHNT and CDR2 YYREEE (reference sequence). The ends lost 3 bases at V and 6 bases at J; junction bases unmatched: 8. This CDR3 reads CASSSAGARQTQYF. CDR3 nucleotides: TGTGCCAGCAGCTCCGCGGGAGCGAGGCAGACCCAGTACTTC.

V is TRBV18 and J is TRBJ1-2, with 9 bases that match TRBD1. This CDR3 is built from 16 residues. The V and J ends lost 3 bases and 4 bases, in that order; junction bases with no gene match: 9. The V gene's germline CDR1 is KGHSH and CDR2 LQKENI. CDR3 bases: TGTGCCAGCTCACCCCTCGGGACAGGGCCGGGCTATGGCTACACCTTC. Its protein is CASSPLGTGPGYGYTF.

This chain joins TRBV27 and TRBJ1-4, with TRBD1 identical over 7 bases. CDR1 is MNHEY and CDR2 is SMNVEV in the germline V gene (reference sequence). The length of the CDR3 is 15 residues. Unmatched junction bases numbered 11, after V lost 5 bases and J lost 8 bases. The CDR3 spells CASSPRGGLGEKLFF. DNA of the CDR3: TGTGCCAGCAGTCCCAGGGGGGGTCTAGGGGAAAAACTGTTTTTT.

This clone was observed a single time. CDR3 coding DNA: TGTGCCAGCAGTTCGTATCCCCTCCGCGAGCAGTACGTC. Amino acid sequence: CASSSYPLREQYV. V and J are TRBV6-2 or TRBV6-3 and TRBJ2-7; the D is unclear. Trimming cost V 4 bases and J 6 bases, with 13 bases left between them. CDR1 is MNHEY, CDR2 SVGEGT, per germline. The length of the CDR3 is 13 residues.

The CDR3 reads CATLSGIADTQYF. CDR3 nucleotide sequence: TGTGCCACCCTTAGCGGGATTGCAGATACGCAGTATTTT. The rearrangement uses TRBV28 and TRBJ2-3, with TRBD2 identical over 8 bases. After removal of 10 bases from V and 4 bases from J, the junction contained 7 bases not matched to a gene. Germline V CDR1 and CDR2: MDHEN, SYDVKM. The CDR3 contains 13 residues.

The chain recombines TRBV11-3 with TRBJ2-2, with D hard to call. This CDR3 has 18 residues. The germline V gene encodes CDR1 SGHNT and CDR2 YENEEA. Trimming stripped 5 bases from V and 7 bases from J, with 26 bases between. The CDR3 region is CASSTGNRWGYAVGELFF. CDR3 DNA: TGTGCCAGCAGCACCGGCAATAGGTGGGGTTATGCTGTCGGGGAGCTGTTTTTT. Filled out from reference TRBV11-3 and TRBJ2-2, the complete variable domain reads EAGVVQSPRYKIIEKKQPVAFWCNPISGHNTLYWYLQNLGQGPELLIRYENEEAVDDSQLPKDRFSAERLKGVDSTLKIQPAELGDSAVYLCASSTGNRWGYAVGELFFGEGSRLTVL.

The chain is built from TRBV20-1 and TRBJ2-5; 10 nucleotides align to TRBD2. CDR3 length equals 17 residues. J lost 5 bases, V lost 3 bases, and 15 bases had no gene match. Per the germline V gene, CDR1 is DFQATT and CDR2 is SNEGSKA (reference sequence). The DNA of the CDR3 is TGCAGTGCTAGTTATTCCCCAATACTAGCGGGGAGCGAGACCCAGTACTTC. Translation gives CSASYSPILAGSETQYF.

The chain uses TRBV5-1 and TRBJ2-3, with D possibly being TRBD1 (7 bases). CDR1 is SGHRS and CDR2 is YFSETQ in the germline V gene. The CDR3 length is 16 residues. V was trimmed by 1 base and J by 0 bases, leaving 12 bases between them. The CDR3 DNA follows: TGCGCCAGCAGCTTGTCAGGGGGGAGTAGCACAGATACGCAGTATTTT. It translates to CASSLSGGSSTDTQYF.